A selection of T cell receptor beta chains follows, all from one sample in a study of T cells in Graves' hyperthyroidism and ophthalmopathy. MiXCR, applied by TCRdb to the multiplex PCR reads, yields one record per CDR3 protein. The sample yields about 770,000 distinct CDR3 sequences, around a sixth seen once. Specimen: blood. The receptors were gathered from a woman in her forties or fifties with Graves' hyperthyroidism that later progressed to Graves' ophthalmopathy. Each CDR3 is given without its conserved first and last residue. The order of the fields is V gene, J gene, CDR3 protein.

v_gene: TRBV7-2; j_gene: TRBJ2-1; CDR3aa: ASSPDVSSYNEQF
v_gene: TRBV11-2; j_gene: TRBJ1-1; CDR3aa: ASSLGQADEAF
v_gene: TRBV9; j_gene: TRBJ2-5; CDR3aa: ASSPNRLAADQETQY
v_gene: TRBV20-1; j_gene: TRBJ2-2; CDR3aa: SASHPRARTGELF
v_gene: TRBV4-1; j_gene: TRBJ1-6; CDR3aa: ASSQAAGAVSPLH
v_gene: TRBV20-1; j_gene: TRBJ2-2; CDR3aa: SARAPGLSTGELF
v_gene: TRBV3-1; j_gene: TRBJ2-5; CDR3aa: ASSPPTSAGQY
v_gene: TRBV29-1; j_gene: TRBJ2-5; CDR3aa: SVAPTGQETQY
v_gene: TRBV27; j_gene: TRBJ2-5; CDR3aa: ASSPSGFSQETQY
v_gene: TRBV28; j_gene: TRBJ1-1; CDR3aa: ASRSSDRSATEAF
v_gene: TRBV7-8; j_gene: TRBJ1-2; CDR3aa: ASSWDRANYGYT
v_gene: TRBV12-3/TRBV12-4; j_gene: TRBJ2-7; CDR3aa: ASSPGNSQAWEQY
v_gene: TRBV5-1; j_gene: TRBJ2-1; CDR3aa: ASSLLYSGTKLNEQF